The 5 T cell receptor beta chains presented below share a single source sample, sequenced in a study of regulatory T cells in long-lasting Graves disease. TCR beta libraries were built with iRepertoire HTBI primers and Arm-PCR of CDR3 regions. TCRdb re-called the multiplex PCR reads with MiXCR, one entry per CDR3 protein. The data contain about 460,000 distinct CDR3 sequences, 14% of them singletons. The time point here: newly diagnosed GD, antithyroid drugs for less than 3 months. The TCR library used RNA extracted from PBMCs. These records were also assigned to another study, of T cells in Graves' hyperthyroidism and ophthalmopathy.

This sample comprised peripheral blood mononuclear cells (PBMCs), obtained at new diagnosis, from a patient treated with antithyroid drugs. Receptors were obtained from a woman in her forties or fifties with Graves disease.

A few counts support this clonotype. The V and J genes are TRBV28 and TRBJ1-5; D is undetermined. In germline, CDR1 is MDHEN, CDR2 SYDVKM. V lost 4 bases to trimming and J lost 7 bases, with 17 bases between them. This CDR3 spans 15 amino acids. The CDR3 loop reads CASSSAKDAQQPQHF. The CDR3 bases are TGTGCCAGCAGTTCCGCGAAGGACGCTCAGCAGCCCCAGCATTTT. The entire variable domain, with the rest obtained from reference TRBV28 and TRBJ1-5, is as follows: DVKVTQSSRYLVKRTGEKVFLECVQDMDHENMFWYRQDPGLGLRLIYFSYDVKMKEKGDIPEGYSVSREKKERFSLILESASTNQTSMYLCASSSAKDAQQPQHFGDGTRLSIL.

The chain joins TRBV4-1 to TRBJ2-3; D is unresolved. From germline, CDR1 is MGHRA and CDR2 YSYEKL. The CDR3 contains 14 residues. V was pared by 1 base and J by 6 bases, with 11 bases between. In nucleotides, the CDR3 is TGCGCCAGCAGCCAAGGATCGAGCGAGGATACGCAGTATTTT. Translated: CASSQGSSEDTQYF.

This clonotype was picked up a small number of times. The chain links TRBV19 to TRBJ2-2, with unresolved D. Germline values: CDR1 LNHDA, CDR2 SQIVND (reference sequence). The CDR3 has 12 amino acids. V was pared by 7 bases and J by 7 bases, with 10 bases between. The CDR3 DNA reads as TGTGCCAGTAAACAAACTGTCGGGGAGCTGTTTTTT. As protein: CASKQTVGELFF.

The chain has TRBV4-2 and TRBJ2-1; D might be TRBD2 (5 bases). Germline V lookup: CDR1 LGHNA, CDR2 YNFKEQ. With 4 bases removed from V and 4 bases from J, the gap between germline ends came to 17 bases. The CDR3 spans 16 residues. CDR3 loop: CASSPSFQSGYNEQFF. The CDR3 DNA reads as TGTGCCAGCAGCCCCTCCTTTCAGTCGGGGTACAATGAGCAGTTCTTC.

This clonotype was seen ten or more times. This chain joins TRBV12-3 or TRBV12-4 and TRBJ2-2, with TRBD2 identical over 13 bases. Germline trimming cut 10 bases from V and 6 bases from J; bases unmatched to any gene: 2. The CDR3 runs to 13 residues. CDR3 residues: CATGLAGAGELFF. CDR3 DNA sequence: TGTGCCACCGGACTAGCGGGAGCCGGGGAGCTGTTTTTT.